This is a list of T cell receptor beta chains from one sample in a study of response to subunit inactivated influenza vaccine. Each CDR3 protein is one row after TCRdb ran MiXCR on the RT-PCR reads. The sample shows over 450,000 distinct CDR3 sequences, about an eighth of them seen only once. Sequenced here: PBMCs from blood, sampled roughly 46 days after vaccination. All receptors come from a man between 50 and 59 years old who received an inactivated influenza vaccine. Each CDR3 is given with its conserved first and last residue. A D gene is named only where the DNA matches it firmly. For some rows the clone size is stated as once, few or many, or as a class when expanded; others skip it.

>TRBD2|TRBJ2-1|TRBV5-6|few
CASSFSTSGRRNEQFF
TGTGCCAGCAGCTTTTCGACTAGCGGGAGGCGCAATGAGCAGTTCTTC
>TRBD2|TRBJ2-5|TRBV6-1|many
CASKTGLTQETQYF
TGTGCCAGCAAAACGGGACTAACCCAAGAGACCCAGTACTTC
>-|TRBJ1-1|TRBV12-3/TRBV12-4|few
CASSFEGRANTEAFF
TGTGCCAGCAGTTTTGAGGGTCGGGCGAACACTGAAGCTTTCTTT
>TRBD1|TRBJ2-2|TRBV5-1|many
CASSPDRLGGELFF
TGCGCCAGCAGCCCGGACAGGCTCGGCGGGGAGCTGTTTTTT
>-|TRBJ1-4|TRBV3-1|few
CASSERTATNEKLFF
TGTGCCAGCAGCGAGAGGACGGCAACTAATGAAAAACTGTTTTTT
>-|TRBJ2-2|TRBV5-1|once
CASSLERGQLFF
TGCGCCAGCAGCTTGGAAAGGGGCCAGCTGTTTTTT
>-|TRBJ1-1|TRBV9|-
CASSVAVQNTEAFF
TGTGCCAGCAGCGTAGCAGTACAGAACACTGAAGCTTTCTTT
>TRBD1|TRBJ1-5|TRBV5-1|few
CASSVDTGVPYSNQPQHF
TGCGCCAGCAGCGTCGACACAGGGGTCCCTTATAGCAATCAGCCCCAGCATTTT
>TRBD1|TRBJ1-5|TRBV20-1|-
CSVQTGLGNQPQHF
TGCAGTGTTCAGACAGGGTTGGGCAATCAGCCCCAGCATTTT
>-|TRBJ2-7|TRBV7-8|few
CASSFGAEGGEQYF
TGTGCCAGCAGCTTTGGGGCCGAGGGGGGCGAGCAGTACTTC
>-|TRBJ2-7|TRBV12-3/TRBV12-4|few
CALLRDRAYEQYF
TGTGCCCTCCTGAGGGACCGCGCCTACGAGCAGTACTTC
>-|TRBJ2-2|TRBV5-6|once
CASSLWGFTGELFF
TGTGCCAGCAGCTTGTGGGGGTTCACCGGGGAGCTGTTTTTT
>TRBD1|TRBJ2-2|TRBV12-3/TRBV12-4|-
CASSLPGGNTGELFF
TGTGCCAGCAGTTTACCAGGGGGGAACACCGGGGAGCTGTTTTTT
>-|TRBJ2-7|TRBV10-3|-
CAICPGTYYEQYF
TGTGCCATCTGCCCCGGGACATATTACGAGCAGTACTTC
>-|TRBJ1-5|TRBV20-1|few
CSARGGAGSNQPQHF
TGCAGTGCTAGAGGGGGGGCAGGTAGCAATCAGCCCCAGCATTTT
>TRBD1|TRBJ2-4|TRBV12-3/TRBV12-4|few
CASSPPLTGKNIQYF
TGTGCCAGCAGCCCCCCCCTGACAGGGAAAAACATTCAGTACTTC
>-|TRBJ2-6|TRBV5-1|many
CASSPGQPGANVLTF
TGCGCCAGCAGCCCAGGACAGCCTGGGGCCAACGTCCTGACTTTC
>-|TRBJ1-1|TRBV7-8|few
CASSPDSHPNTEAFF
TGTGCCAGCAGCCCAGACTCACACCCGAACACTGAAGCTTTCTTT
>TRBD1|TRBJ2-1|TRBV28|once
CASSFVTGQGIAEQFF
TGTGCCAGCAGTTTTGTCACGGGACAGGGGATTGCTGAGCAGTTCTTC
>TRBD1|TRBJ2-7|TRBV5-5|few
CASNRGTGSSYEQYF
TGTGCCAGCAACCGAGGGACAGGAAGCTCCTACGAGCAGTACTTC
>-|TRBJ2-3|TRBV6-5|many
CASGWVPDTQYF
TGTGCCAGCGGATGGGTACCCGATACGCAGTATTTT
>-|TRBJ2-3|TRBV29-1|few
CSASTGQTLTDTQYF
TGCAGCGCTTCGACGGGGCAAACACTAACAGATACGCAGTATTTT
>-|TRBJ2-7|TRBV21-1|few
CASRPGPSGGYEQYF
TGTGCCAGCAGACCGGGCCCCTCGGGAGGTTACGAGCAGTACTTC
>-|TRBJ1-2|TRBV29-1|-
CSVEKGGGYTF
TGCAGCGTTGAAAAGGGGGGTGGCTACACCTTC
>-|TRBJ2-7|TRBV6-1|-
CASIEQGEYEQYF
TGTGCCAGCATAGAACAGGGCGAGTACGAGCAGTACTTC
>TRBD1|TRBJ2-1|TRBV11-2|many
CASSTRDRVVNEQFF
TGTGCCAGCAGCACACGGGACAGGGTGGTTAATGAGCAGTTCTTC
>-|TRBJ2-3|TRBV7-2|-
CASSPHWSRTDTQYF
TGTGCCAGCAGCCCCCATTGGAGCCGCACAGATACGCAGTATTTT
>-|TRBJ2-5|TRBV12-3/TRBV12-4|many
CASSPVGSERTQYF
TGTGCCAGCAGTCCTGTCGGGAGCGAACGCACCCAGTACTTC
>-|TRBJ2-5|TRBV10-3|-
CAISESGETQYF
TGTGCCATCAGTGAGTCTGGGGAGACCCAGTACTTC
>-|TRBJ2-1|TRBV24-1|-
CATSDGDRTRVF
TGTGCCACCAGTGACGGGGACAGGACTAGAGTCTTC
>-|TRBJ2-7|TRBV6-2/TRBV6-3|-
CASSYGAGPLYEQYF
TGTGCCAGCAGTTACGGGGCAGGGCCCCTATACGAGCAGTACTTC
>TRBD2|TRBJ2-3|TRBV4-3|few
CASSQAPSGGANTQYF
TGCGCCAGCAGCCAAGCCCCTAGCGGGGGGGCAAATACGCAGTATTTT
>-|TRBJ2-5|TRBV12-3/TRBV12-4|-
CASSSSPLSGTQYF
TGTGCCAGCAGTTCTAGCCCTCTTTCGGGGACCCAGTACTTC
>-|TRBJ2-3|TRBV3-1|-
CASSQVLTDTQYF
TGTGCCAGCAGCCAGGTACTAACAGATACGCAGTATTTT
>-|TRBJ2-7|TRBV7-9|many
CASRNSEGTYEQYF
TGTGCCAGCAGAAACAGTGAGGGGACCTACGAGCAGTACTTC
>-|TRBJ2-3|TRBV5-1|-
CASSLALGMGTQYF
TGCGCCAGCAGCTTGGCCCTCGGGATGGGTACGCAGTATTTT
>-|TRBJ2-7|TRBV11-2|-
CASSLSPIYEQYF
TGTGCCAGCAGCTTATCCCCTATCTACGAGCAGTACTTC
>-|TRBJ2-3|TRBV7-3|-
CASSSMGVDTQYF
TGTGCCAGCAGCTCAATGGGAGTAGATACGCAGTATTTT
>-|TRBJ2-1|TRBV19|many
CASSIGLAPYNEQFF
TGTGCCAGTAGTATCGGGCTAGCCCCCTACAATGAGCAGTTCTTC
>TRBD2|TRBJ2-1|TRBV12-3/TRBV12-4|few
CASSFVSGGANEQFF
TGTGCCAGCAGTTTTGTTAGCGGGGGGGCGAATGAGCAGTTCTTC
>-|TRBJ2-7|TRBV24-1|few
CATSETQGSRQYF
TGTGCCACCAGTGAGACACAGGGCAGTCGGCAGTACTTC
>-|TRBJ2-7|TRBV12-3/TRBV12-4|many
CASSSSGEQYF
TGTGCCAGCAGTTCTTCTGGTGAGCAGTACTTC